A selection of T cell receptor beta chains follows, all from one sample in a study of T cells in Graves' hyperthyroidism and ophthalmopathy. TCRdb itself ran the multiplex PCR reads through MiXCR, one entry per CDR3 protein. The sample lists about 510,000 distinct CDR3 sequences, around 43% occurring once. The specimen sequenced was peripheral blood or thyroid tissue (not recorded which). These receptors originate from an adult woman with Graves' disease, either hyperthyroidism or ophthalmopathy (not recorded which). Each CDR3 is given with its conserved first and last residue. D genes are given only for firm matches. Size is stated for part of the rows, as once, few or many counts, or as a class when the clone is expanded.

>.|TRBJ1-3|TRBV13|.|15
TGTGCCAGCAGCTACGGAAAATCCTCTGGAAACACCATATATTTT
CASSYGKSSGNTIYF
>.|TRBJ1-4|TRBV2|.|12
TGTGCCAGCAGGGCGGGGGATGAAAAACTGTTTTTT
CASRAGDEKLFF
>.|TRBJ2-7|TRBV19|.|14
TGTGCCAGTAGCCCAGGGGGGTGGGACTACGAGCAGTACTTC
CASSPGGWDYEQYF
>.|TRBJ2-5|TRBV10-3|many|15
TGTGCCATCAGATCCGCCGAGGGGCGAGAGGAGACCCAGTACTTC
CAIRSAEGREETQYF
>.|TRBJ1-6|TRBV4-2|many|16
TGTGCCAGCAGCCACACGACCGGGTCCGGGGTCTCACCCCTCCACTTT
CASSHTTGSGVSPLHF
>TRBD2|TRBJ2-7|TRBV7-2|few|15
TGTGCCAGCAGCCAAGAAGCGGGAAAATTGTACGAGCAGTACTTC
CASSQEAGKLYEQYF
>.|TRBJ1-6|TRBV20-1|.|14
TGCAGTGCCTTACAGGGCTCGTTTAATTCACCCCTCCACTTT
CSALQGSFNSPLHF
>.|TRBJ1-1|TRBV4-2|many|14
TGTGCCAGCAGCCAGGTCGGAGTGAACACTGAAGCTTTCTTT
CASSQVGVNTEAFF
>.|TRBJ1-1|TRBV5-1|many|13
TGCGCCAGCCAACAGGGATTGAACACTGAAGCTTTCTTT
CASQQGLNTEAFF
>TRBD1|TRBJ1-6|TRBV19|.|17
TGTGCCAGTAGTGCCCGAATCGGGACAGGCGAAAATTCACCCCTCCACTTT
CASSARIGTGENSPLHF
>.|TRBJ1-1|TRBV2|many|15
TGTGCCAGCAGTGATCGGGGGACGGTAAACACTGAAGCTTTCTTT
CASSDRGTVNTEAFF
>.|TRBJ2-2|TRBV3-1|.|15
TGTGCCAGCAGCCACCGACGGACAAGGGCCGGGGAGCTGTTTTTT
CASSHRRTRAGELFF
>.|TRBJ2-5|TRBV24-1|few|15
TGTGCCACCAGTCGAGGGGGGGCATCTCAAGAGACCCAGTACTTC
CATSRGGASQETQYF
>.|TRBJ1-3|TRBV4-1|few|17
TGCGCCAGCAGCCAATCCACAGGTGATTCCTCTGGAAACACCATATATTTT
CASSQSTGDSSGNTIYF